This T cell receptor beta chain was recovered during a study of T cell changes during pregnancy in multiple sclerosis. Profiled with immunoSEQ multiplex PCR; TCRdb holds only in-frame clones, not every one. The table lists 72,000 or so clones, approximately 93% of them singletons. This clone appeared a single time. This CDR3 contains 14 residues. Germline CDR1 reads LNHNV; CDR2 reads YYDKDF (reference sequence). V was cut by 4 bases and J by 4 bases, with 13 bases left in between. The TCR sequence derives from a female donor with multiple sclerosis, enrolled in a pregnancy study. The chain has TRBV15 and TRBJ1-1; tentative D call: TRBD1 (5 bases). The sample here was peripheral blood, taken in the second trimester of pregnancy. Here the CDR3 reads CATSINRKPTEAFF. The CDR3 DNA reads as TGTGCCACCAGCATAAACAGGAAACCCACTGAAGCTTTCTTT. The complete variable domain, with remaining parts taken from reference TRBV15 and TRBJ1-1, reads DAMVIQNPRYQVTQFGKPVTLSCSQTLNHNVMYWYQQKSSQAPKLLFHYYDKDFNNEADTPDNFQSRRPNTSFCFLDIRSPGLGDTAMYLCATSINRKPTEAFFGQGTRLTVV.